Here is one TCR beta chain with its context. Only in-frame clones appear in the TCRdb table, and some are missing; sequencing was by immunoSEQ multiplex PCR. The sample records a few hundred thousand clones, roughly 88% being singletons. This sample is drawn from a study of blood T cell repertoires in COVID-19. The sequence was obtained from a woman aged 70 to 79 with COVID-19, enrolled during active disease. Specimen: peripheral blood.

CDR3 protein: CASSPNNRDGYTF. The CDR3 DNA reads as TGTGCCAGCTCACCAAATAACAGGGACGGCTACACCTTC. The chain carries TRBV18 and TRBJ1-2, with D possibly matching TRBD1 (6 bases). There are 13 residues in the CDR3. The germline CDR1 and CDR2 sequences are KGHSH and LQKENI. V lost 2 bases and J 8 bases, leaving 12 bases between the germline ends.